This TCR beta chain originates from a study of cytomegalovirus exposure and HLA in healthy donors. Findings and limits, study-wide: There were a few CMV-associated chains whose specificity for CMV antigens was confirmed in vitro. Productive rates of about 90% or about 30% were seen for most TCR beta V segments in an earlier analysis.

No record was made of this donor's CMV serostatus. The CDR3 sequence is 12 residues long. Germline CDR1 MNHNY, CDR2 SVGAGI (reference sequence). The V end was cut by 2 bases, the J end by 3 bases, with 5 bases between. This clone was recorded a few times. What it binds is not known. PCR amplification relied on 60 Vbeta primers (plus 13 Jbeta primers). Sequenced by immunoSEQ multiplex PCR; TCRdb stores in-frame clones only, minus some. The sample includes 150,000 to 200,000 clones, approximately 78% seen only once; the top ten take 2% to 2.5%. J is TRBJ2-7 and V is TRBV6-6; D call uncertain. The sequence came from a human donor in good health. The sequenced material came from PBMCs. CDR3 residues: CASSYVIYEQYF. The CDR3 coding sequence is TGTGCCAGCAGTTACGTTATCTACGAGCAGTACTTC.